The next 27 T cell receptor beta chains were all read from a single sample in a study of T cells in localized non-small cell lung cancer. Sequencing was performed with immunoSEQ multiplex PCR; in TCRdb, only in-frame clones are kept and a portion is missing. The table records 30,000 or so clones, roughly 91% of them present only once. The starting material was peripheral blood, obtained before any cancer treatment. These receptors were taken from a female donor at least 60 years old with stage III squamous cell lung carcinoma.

The CDR3 loop is CASSAKTAYYEQYF. CDR3 nucleotides: TGTGCCAGCAGCGCCAAGACAGCGTACTACGAGCAGTACTTC. This rearrangement joins TRBV7-8 to TRBJ2-7; D is perhaps TRBD1 (5 bases). Between the trimmed V and J ends, which lost 5 bases and 3 bases, there was a span of 14 bases. The V gene's germline CDR1 is SGHVS and CDR2 FQNEAQ. The CDR3 is 14 amino acids.

CDR3 sequence reads: CATSLRLGRGLDTEAFF. In DNA, the CDR3 is TGTGCCACCAGCCTGAGACTTGGAAGGGGCCTTGACACTGAAGCTTTCTTT. The chain couples TRBV15 to TRBJ1-1, with D possibly being TRBD1 (5 bases). The CDR3 runs to 17 residues. Per the germline V gene, CDR1 is LNHNV and CDR2 is YYDKDF (reference sequence). The V end was cut by 5 bases, the J end by 3 bases, with 22 bases between.

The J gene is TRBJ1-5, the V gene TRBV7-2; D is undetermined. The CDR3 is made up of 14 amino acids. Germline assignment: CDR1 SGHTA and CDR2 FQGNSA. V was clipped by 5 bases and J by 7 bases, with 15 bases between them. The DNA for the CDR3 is TGTGCCAGCAGCCCAAGCGCAGGAGAACAGCCCCAGCATTTT. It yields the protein CASSPSAGEQPQHF.

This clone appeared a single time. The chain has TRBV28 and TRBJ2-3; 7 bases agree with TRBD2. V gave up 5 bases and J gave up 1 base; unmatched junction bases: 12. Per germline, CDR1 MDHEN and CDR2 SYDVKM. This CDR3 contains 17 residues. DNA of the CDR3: TGTGCCAGCAGTCCTCCGGCGGGGGTGGGTGGCACAGATACGCAGTATTTT. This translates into CASSPPAGVGGTDTQYF.

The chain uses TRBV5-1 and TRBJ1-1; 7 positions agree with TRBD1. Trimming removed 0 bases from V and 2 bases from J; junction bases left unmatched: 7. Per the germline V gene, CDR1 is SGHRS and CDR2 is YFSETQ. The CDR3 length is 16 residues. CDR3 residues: CASSLARGGGNTEAFF. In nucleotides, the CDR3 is TGCGCCAGCAGCTTGGCCAGAGGGGGCGGTAACACTGAAGCTTTCTTT.

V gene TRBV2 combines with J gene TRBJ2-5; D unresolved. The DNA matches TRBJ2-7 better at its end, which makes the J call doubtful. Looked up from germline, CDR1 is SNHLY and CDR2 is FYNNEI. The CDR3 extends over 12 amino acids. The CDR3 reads CASRNFPYEQYF. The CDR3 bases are TGTGCCAGCAGGAACTTCCCTTACGAGCAGTACTTC.

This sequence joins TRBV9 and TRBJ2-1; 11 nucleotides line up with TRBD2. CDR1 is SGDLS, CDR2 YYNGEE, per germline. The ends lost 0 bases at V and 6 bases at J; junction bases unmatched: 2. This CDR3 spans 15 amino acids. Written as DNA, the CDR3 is TGTGCCAGCAGCGTAGTACTAGCGGGAGTCAATGAGCAGTTCTTC. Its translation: CASSVVLAGVNEQFF.

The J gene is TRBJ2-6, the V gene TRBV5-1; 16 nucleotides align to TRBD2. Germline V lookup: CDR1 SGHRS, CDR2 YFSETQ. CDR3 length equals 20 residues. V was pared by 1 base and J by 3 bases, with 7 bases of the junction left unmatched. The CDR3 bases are TGCGCCAGCAGCTTGTTTGGGACTAGCGGGAGGGCCAGTGGGGCCAACGTCCTGACTTTC. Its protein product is CASSLFGTSGRASGANVLTF.

CDR3 nucleotides: TGTGCCAGCAGACGGACTAGCGGGGGGGCAGATACGCAGTATTTT. Translation gives CASRRTSGGADTQYF. This chain uses TRBV5-6 with TRBJ2-3, with 15 bases that match TRBD2. Trimming removed 5 bases from V and 4 bases from J; junction bases left unmatched: 2. The CDR3 runs to 15 residues. The V gene's germline CDR1 is SGHDT and CDR2 YYEEEE.

CDR3 residues: CASSGGQLYNSPLHF. The CDR3 DNA is TGTGCCAGCAGTGGTGGACAGTTGTATAATTCACCCCTCCACTTT. The chain is built from TRBV27 and TRBJ1-6, with a possible D match to TRBD1 (6 bases). The CDR3 has 15 residues. V lost 5 bases and J 4 bases, leaving 12 bases between the germline ends. Germline V CDR1 and CDR2: MNHEY, SMNVEV (reference sequence).

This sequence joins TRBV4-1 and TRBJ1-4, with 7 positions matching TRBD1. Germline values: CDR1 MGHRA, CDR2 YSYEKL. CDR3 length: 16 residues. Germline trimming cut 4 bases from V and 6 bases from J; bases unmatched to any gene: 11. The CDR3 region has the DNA TGCGCCAGCAGCCCACTGGATAGGGGGCGCGATGAAAAACTGTTTTTT. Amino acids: CASSPLDRGRDEKLFF.

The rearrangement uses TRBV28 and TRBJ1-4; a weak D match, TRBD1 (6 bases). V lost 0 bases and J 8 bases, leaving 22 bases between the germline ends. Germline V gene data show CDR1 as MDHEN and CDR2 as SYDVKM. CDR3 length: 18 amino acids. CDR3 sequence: CASSLWQGKGETGEKLFF. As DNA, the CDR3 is TGTGCCAGCAGTTTATGGCAGGGAAAGGGGGAAACCGGAGAAAAACTGTTTTTT.

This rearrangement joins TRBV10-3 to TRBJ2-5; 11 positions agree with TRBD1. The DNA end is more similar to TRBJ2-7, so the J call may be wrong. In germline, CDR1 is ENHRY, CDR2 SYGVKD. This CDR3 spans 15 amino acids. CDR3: CAISEGDRGAYEQYF. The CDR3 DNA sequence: TGTGCCATCAGTGAGGGGGACAGGGGGGCCTACGAGCAGTACTTC.

The DNA for the CDR3 is TGTGCCAGCAGTTACTCGATCAATAGCAATCAGCCCCAGCATTTT. Translating it yields CASSYSINSNQPQHF. V usage is TRBV6-5 and J usage is TRBJ1-5; D ambiguous. This CDR3 is built from 15 residues. Germline CDR1 and CDR2: MNHEY and SVGAGI. The V end lost 0 bases, the J end lost 0 bases, and 6 bases lay between the germline ends.

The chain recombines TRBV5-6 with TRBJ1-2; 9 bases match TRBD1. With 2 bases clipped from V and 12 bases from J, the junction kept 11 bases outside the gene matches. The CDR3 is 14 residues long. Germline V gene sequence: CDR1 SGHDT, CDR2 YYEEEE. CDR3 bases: TGTGCCAGCAGCTTTTCCGGGACAGGGAATCCGCACACCTTC. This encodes CASSFSGTGNPHTF.

CDR3 residues: CASSLGSSSGKETQYF. CDR3 nucleotides: TGTGCCAGCAGCTTAGGGTCATCTAGCGGGAAAGAGACCCAGTACTTC. The chain links TRBV7-3 to TRBJ2-5; 9 nucleotides agree with TRBD2. This CDR3 has 16 amino acids. The V gene's germline CDR1 is SGHTA and CDR2 FQGTGA. V shed 2 bases, J shed 3 bases, and the junction held 7 bases outside the gene matches.

CDR3 in DNA: TGTGCCAGTAGTCGAGGGGTTGGGGAGACCCAGTACTTC. Translating it yields CASSRGVGETQYF. The chain carries TRBV19 and TRBJ2-5; D could derive from TRBD1 or TRBD2 (5 bases each). The V gene lost 5 bases and the J gene lost 5 bases, with 12 bases spanning the gap. Germline V gene sequence: CDR1 LNHDA, CDR2 SQIVND (reference sequence). The length of the CDR3 is 13 residues.

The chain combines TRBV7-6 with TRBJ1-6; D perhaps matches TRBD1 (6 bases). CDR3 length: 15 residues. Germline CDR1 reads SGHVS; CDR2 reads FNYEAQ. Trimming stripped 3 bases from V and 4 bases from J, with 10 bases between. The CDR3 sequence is CASSLGGLYNSPLHF. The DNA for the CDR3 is TGTGCCAGCAGCTTGGGGGGGCTGTATAATTCACCCCTCCACTTT.

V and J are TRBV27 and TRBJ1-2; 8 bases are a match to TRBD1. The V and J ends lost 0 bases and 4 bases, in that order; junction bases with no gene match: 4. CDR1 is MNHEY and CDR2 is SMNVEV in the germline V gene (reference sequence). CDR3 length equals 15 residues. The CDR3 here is CASSLSETGAYGYTF. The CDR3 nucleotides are TGTGCCAGCAGTTTATCCGAGACAGGGGCCTATGGCTACACCTTC.

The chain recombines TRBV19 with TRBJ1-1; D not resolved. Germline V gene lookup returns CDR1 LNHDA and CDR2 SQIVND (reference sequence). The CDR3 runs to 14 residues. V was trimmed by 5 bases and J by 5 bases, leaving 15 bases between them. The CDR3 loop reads CASSPLRVYTEAFF. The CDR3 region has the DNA TGTGCCAGTAGTCCCCTGAGGGTTTATACTGAAGCTTTCTTT.

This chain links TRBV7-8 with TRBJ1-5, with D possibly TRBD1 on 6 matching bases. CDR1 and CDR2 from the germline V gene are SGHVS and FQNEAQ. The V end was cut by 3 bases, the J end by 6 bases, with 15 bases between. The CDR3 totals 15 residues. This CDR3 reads CASSFGGGEGQPQHF. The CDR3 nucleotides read TGTGCCAGCAGCTTCGGCGGGGGCGAGGGTCAGCCCCAGCATTTT.

CDR3 in amino acids: CATCGWGGGQPQHF. DNA for the CDR3: TGTGCCACCTGCGGCTGGGGAGGAGGGCAGCCCCAGCATTTT. The chain has TRBV28 and TRBJ1-5, with no clear D. This CDR3 has 14 amino acids. V lost 10 bases, J lost 7 bases, and 20 bases lay in between. CDR1 and CDR2 (germline): MDHEN, SYDVKM.

DNA of the CDR3: TGTGCCTGGGCAAGAGCGGGGGGCCGGCAGGAGACCCAGTACTTC. This codes for CAWARAGGRQETQYF. The chain couples TRBV30 to TRBJ2-5, with 9 bases that match TRBD2. This CDR3 is built from 15 residues. V shed 5 bases, J shed 5 bases, and the junction held 12 bases outside the gene matches. The germline V gene has CDR1 GTSNPN and CDR2 SVGIG (reference sequence).

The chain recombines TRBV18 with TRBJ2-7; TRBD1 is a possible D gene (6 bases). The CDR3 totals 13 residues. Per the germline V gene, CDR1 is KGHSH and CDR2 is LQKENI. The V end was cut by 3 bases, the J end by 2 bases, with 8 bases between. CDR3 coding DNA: TGTGCCAGCTCACCGGACAGAACCTACGAGCAGTACTTC. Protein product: CASSPDRTYEQYF. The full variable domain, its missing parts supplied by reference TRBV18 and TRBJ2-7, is NAGVMQNPRHLVRRRGQEARLRCSPMKGHSHVYWYRQLPEEGLKFMVYLQKENIIDESGMPKERFSAEFPKEGPSILRIQQVVRGDSAAYFCASSPDRTYEQYFGPGTRLTVT.

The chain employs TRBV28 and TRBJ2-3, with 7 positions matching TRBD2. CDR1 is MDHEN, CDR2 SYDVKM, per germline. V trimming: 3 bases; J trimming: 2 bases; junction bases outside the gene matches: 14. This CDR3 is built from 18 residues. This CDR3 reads CASSFQREPQANTDTQYF. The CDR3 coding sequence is TGTGCCAGCAGTTTCCAGCGGGAACCCCAGGCCAACACAGATACGCAGTATTTT.

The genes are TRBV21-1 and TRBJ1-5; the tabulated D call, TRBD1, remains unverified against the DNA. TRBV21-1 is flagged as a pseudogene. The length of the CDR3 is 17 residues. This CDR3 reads CASSSQGQDHSNQPQHF. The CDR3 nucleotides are TGTGCCAGCAGCTCCCAAGGACAGGACCACTCTAATCAGCCCCAGCATTTT.

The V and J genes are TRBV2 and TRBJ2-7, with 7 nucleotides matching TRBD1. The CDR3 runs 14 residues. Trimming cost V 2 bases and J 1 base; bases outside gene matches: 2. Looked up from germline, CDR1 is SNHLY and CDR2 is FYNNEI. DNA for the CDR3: TGTGCCAGCAGTGAACTGGGACAGTCCTACGAGCAGTACTTC. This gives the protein CASSELGQSYEQYF.